This T cell receptor (beta chain) was sequenced during a study of blood T cell repertoires in COVID-19. Only in-frame clones appear in the TCRdb table, and some are missing; sequencing was by immunoSEQ multiplex PCR. The table has under 300,000 clones, around 88% seen once; the top ten hold under 15%. Germline-derived CDR1 and CDR2 are SNHLY and FYNNEI. The CDR3 totals 14 residues. With 7 bases removed from V and 6 bases from J, the gap between germline ends came to 15 bases. V is TRBV2 and J is TRBJ1-4; possibly TRBD1 for D (5 bases). The source material was peripheral blood. This sequence was found in a woman in her 70s with COVID-19, enrolled during active disease. The CDR3 here is CASNYLQVYEKLFF. The CDR3 DNA reads as TGTGCCAGCAATTACTTACAGGTCTATGAAAAACTGTTTTTT.